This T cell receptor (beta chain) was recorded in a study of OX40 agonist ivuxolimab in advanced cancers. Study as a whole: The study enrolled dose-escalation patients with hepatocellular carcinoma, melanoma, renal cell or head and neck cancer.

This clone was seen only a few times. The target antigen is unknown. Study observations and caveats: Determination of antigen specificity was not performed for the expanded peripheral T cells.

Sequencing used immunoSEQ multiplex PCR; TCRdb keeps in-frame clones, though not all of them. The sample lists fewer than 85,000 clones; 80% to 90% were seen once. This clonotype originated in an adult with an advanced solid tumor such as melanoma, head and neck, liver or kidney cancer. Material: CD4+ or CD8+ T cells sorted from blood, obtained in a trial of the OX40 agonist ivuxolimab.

CDR3 in amino acids: CASSNRGSAEAFF. Written as DNA, the CDR3 is TGTGCCAGCAGTAACAGGGGTTCTGCTGAAGCTTTCTTT. The chain joins TRBV7-9 to TRBJ1-1; 7 positions match TRBD1. The germline V gene encodes CDR1 SEHNR and CDR2 FQNEAQ (reference sequence). Losses at the gene ends were 6 bases for V and 6 bases for J; bases not matched to a gene: 7. This CDR3 is 13 amino acids long.